This T cell receptor beta chain was sequenced for a study of siplizumab effects on memory and regulatory T cells. Study-level results: Sequences below about 10^-5 frequency were poorly captured, limiting mapping of alloreactive clones. Greater diversity than memory cells seemed evident in naive T cells, which also appeared to be major alloresponse contributors.

The repertoire was sequenced with immunoSEQ multiplex PCR; TCRdb's copy has only in-frame clones and lacks some. The profile shows about 100,000 clones, more than 90% of them singletons. About this clone itself: Its antigen is undetermined.

V dropped 9 bases and J dropped 4; count of bases not matched to a gene: 7. Germline loops: CDR1 LNHDA, CDR2 SQIVND (reference sequence). The CDR3 covers 14 residues. The sequenced sample was CD4+ T cells sorted from blood. The clonotype was recovered from a human donor in good health. The J gene is TRBJ2-2, the V gene TRBV19, with 8 bases lining up with TRBD1. The CDR3 sequence: CASSGQGGTGELFF. The CDR3 DNA reads as TGTGCCAGCTCTGGACAGGGAGGCACCGGGGAGCTGTTTTTT.